This is a list of T cell receptor beta chains from one sample in a study of early T cells in non-severe SARS-CoV-2 infection. TCRdb fed the 5' RACE reads into MiXCR, producing one record per CDR3 protein. The data contain fewer than 50,000 distinct CDR3 sequences, roughly 7% of them seen just once; the ten biggest clones take up approximately 8.3%. The sequenced sample consisted of whole blood. These receptors all stem from an adult who was a healthcare worker with PCR-confirmed SARS-CoV-2 infection or an uninfected control (not recorded which). Both conserved end residues are part of each CDR3. D genes are given only for firm matches. A clone size is listed for some rows: how often the clone was seen (once, few, many), or a class if it is expanded.

V	D	size	J	DNA	CDR3
TRBV7-2	.	.	TRBJ2-7	TGTGCCAGCAGCTTAGATGGGGGCGAGCAGTACTTC	CASSLDGGEQYF
TRBV18	.	many	TRBJ2-7	TGTGCCAGCTCACCATTGAGGGACGAGCAGTACTTC	CASSPLRDEQYF
TRBV12-3/TRBV12-4	TRBD1	few	TRBJ2-7	TGTGCCAGCAGTTTGGGACAGGGATTCTACGAGCAGTACTTC	CASSLGQGFYEQYF
TRBV7-2	.	few	TRBJ1-2	TGTGCCAGCAGCCAAACCAGGGACACCTTGGATCTTAACTATGGCTACACCTTC	CASSQTRDTLDLNYGYTF
TRBV4-3	.	many	TRBJ1-1	TGCGCCAGCAGCCAAGATGAGGGGGACACTGAAGCTTTCTTT	CASSQDEGDTEAFF
TRBV20-1	TRBD2	.	TRBJ2-3	TGCAGTGCTAGAGGAATAGCGGGGGGGCCAGATACGCAGTATTTT	CSARGIAGGPDTQYF
TRBV20-1	.	many	TRBJ1-2	TGCAGTGGGGTGGGGCAGGCCCTTATTGGCTACACCTTC	CSGVGQALIGYTF
TRBV29-1	.	few	TRBJ2-3	TGCAGCGCCTATGGGGATACGCAGTATTTT	CSAYGDTQYF
TRBV27	.	few	TRBJ1-2	TGTGCCAGCGCACCCAGGGGATCCTATGGCTACACCTTC	CASAPRGSYGYTF
TRBV7-2	TRBD2	.	TRBJ2-1	TGTGCCAGCAGCTTCACCGGGACTAGACAGTTCTTC	CASSFTGTRQFF
TRBV4-1	.	many	TRBJ1-1	TGCGCCAGCAGCCGAGAATCCTGGGACACTGAAGCTTTCTTT	CASSRESWDTEAFF
TRBV12-3/TRBV12-4	TRBD1	many	TRBJ2-7	TGTGCCAGCAGTGCGGGACAGGGGGTAAACGAGCAGTACTTC	CASSAGQGVNEQYF
TRBV20-1	.	many	TRBJ1-4	TGCAGTGCTCGAAGAATTAGGACAAGACGGGATGAAAAACTGTTTTTT	CSARRIRTRRDEKLFF
TRBV13	.	many	TRBJ2-3	TGTGCCAGCAGCTTAGAGTTCTTGGCAGGGAGCACAGATACGCAGTATTTT	CASSLEFLAGSTDTQYF
TRBV7-7	.	.	TRBJ2-1	TGTGCTAGCAGCTTGGGAGGCTCCGAGAGCAATGAGCAGTTCTTC	CASSLGGSESNEQFF
TRBV4-1	.	few	TRBJ2-5	TGCGCCAGCAGTTTTTACTTAGGGGGGTCACCATCAGAGACCCAGTACTTC	CASSFYLGGSPSETQYF
TRBV4-3	.	few	TRBJ1-6	TGCGCCAGCAGCCCTCTGCCCACTACGGAGACACCCCTCCACTTT	CASSPLPTTETPLHF